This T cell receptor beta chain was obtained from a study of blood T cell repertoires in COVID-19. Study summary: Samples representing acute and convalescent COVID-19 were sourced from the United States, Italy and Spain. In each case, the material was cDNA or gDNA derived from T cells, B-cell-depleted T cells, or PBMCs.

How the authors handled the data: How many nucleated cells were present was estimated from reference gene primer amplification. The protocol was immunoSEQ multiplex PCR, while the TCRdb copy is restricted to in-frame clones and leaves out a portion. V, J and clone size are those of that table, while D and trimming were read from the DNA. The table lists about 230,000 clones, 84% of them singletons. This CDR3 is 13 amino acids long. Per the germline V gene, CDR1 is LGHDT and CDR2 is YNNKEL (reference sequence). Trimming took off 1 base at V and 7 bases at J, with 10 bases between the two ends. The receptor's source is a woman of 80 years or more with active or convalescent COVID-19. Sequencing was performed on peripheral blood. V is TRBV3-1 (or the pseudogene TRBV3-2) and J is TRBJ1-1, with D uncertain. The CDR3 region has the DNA TGTGCCAGCAGCCAAGGCGATAGATTTGAAGCTTTCTTT. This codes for CASSQGDRFEAFF.